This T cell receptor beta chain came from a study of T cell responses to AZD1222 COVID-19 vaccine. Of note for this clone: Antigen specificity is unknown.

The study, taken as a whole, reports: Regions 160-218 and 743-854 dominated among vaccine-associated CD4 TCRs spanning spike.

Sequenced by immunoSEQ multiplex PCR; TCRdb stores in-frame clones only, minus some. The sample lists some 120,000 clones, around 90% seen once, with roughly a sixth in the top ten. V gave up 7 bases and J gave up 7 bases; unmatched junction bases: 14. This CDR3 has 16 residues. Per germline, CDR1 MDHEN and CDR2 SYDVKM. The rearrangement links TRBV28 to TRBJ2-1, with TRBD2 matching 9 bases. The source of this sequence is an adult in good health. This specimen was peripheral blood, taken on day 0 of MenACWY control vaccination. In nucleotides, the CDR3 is TGTGCCAGCACTCTGCGGGAGGGACTAGGTGAGAATGAGCAGTTCTTC. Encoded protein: CASTLREGLGENEQFF.